Listed below are T cell receptor beta chains from one sample, sequenced in a study of a mutant IDH1 vaccine in newly diagnosed glioma. Data came from immunoSEQ multiplex PCR; TCRdb stores just in-frame clones and leaves some out. The table records over 50,000 clones, more than 80% of them present only once. The antigens these receptors bind are not known. The sample consisted of PBMCs, taken from a glioma patient whose treatment included an IDH1 peptide vaccine. The receptors were sampled from a woman in her forties with glioma. CDR3s include the opening cysteine and the closing phenylalanine or tryptophan. D genes are given only for firm matches. Clone size is shown for a subset of rows, as once, few, many or a class of expanded clone.

v_gene	j_gene	abundance	d_gene	CDR3aa	CDR3nt
TRBV6-5	TRBJ1-2	NA	TRBD1	CASSLQGVNYGYTF	TGTGCCAGCAGCCTACAGGGGGTCAACTATGGCTACACCTTC
TRBV9	TRBJ1-4	NA	TRBD1	CASSPQDRGSEKLFF	TGTGCCAGCAGCCCCCAAGACAGGGGGAGTGAAAAACTGTTTTTT
TRBV30	TRBJ2-6	once	NA	CAWASGANVLTF	TGTGCCTGGGCCTCTGGGGCCAACGTCCTGACTTTC
TRBV30	TRBJ2-5	NA	NA	CAWNGPMVAQYF	TGTGCCTGGAACGGCCCGATGGTCGCCCAGTACTTC
TRBV7-2	TRBJ2-2	once	TRBD2	CASSLRAGTRTGELFF	TGTGCCAGCAGCTTAAGAGCGGGGACCAGAACCGGGGAGCTGTTTTTT
TRBV5-1	TRBJ2-7	NA	TRBD1	CASSTSTGGLYEQYF	TGCGCCAGCAGCACCTCCACAGGGGGTCTCTACGAGCAGTACTTC
TRBV10-3	TRBJ2-6	NA	NA	CAISVRNSGANVLTF	TGTGCCATCAGTGTCCGGAACTCTGGGGCCAACGTCCTGACTTTC
TRBV13	TRBJ1-5	NA	NA	CASSVGTDKAQHF	TGTGCCAGCAGCGTGGGGACGGACAAGGCCCAGCATTTT
TRBV6-1	TRBJ1-2	few	NA	CASRDSPDGYTF	TGTGCCAGCAGGGACAGTCCGGATGGCTACACCTTC
TRBV18	TRBJ2-7	NA	NA	CASSPPLEGDEQYF	TGTGCCAGCTCACCACCGCTCGAAGGGGACGAGCAGTACTTC
TRBV28	TRBJ1-1	NA	NA	CASRRDLNTEAFF	TGTGCCAGCAGAAGGGACTTGAACACTGAAGCTTTCTTT
TRBV6-5	TRBJ2-7	NA	NA	CASSYSRGYEQYF	TGTGCCAGCAGTTACTCGAGGGGTTACGAGCAGTACTTC
TRBV18	TRBJ2-7	NA	NA	CASSPEQGSSYEQYF	TGTGCCAGCTCACCGGAGCAGGGGAGCTCCTACGAGCAGTACTTC
TRBV6-6	TRBJ1-3	NA	NA	CASSYGGVGGNTIYF	TGTGCCAGCAGTTACGGGGGGGTTGGTGGAAACACCATATATTTT
TRBV7-6	TRBJ2-5	once	NA	CASSPLAASGETQYF	TGTGCCAGCTCCCCCTTGGCCGCTTCAGGAGAGACCCAGTACTTC
TRBV5-8	TRBJ1-5	NA	NA	CASSPGQTSNQPQHF	TGTGCCAGCAGCCCCGGACAGACTAGCAATCAGCCCCAGCATTTT
TRBV7-2	TRBJ1-5	NA	TRBD1	CASSKETGGHQPQHF	TGTGCCAGCAGCAAAGAAACAGGGGGTCATCAGCCCCAGCATTTT
TRBV5-1	TRBJ2-5	NA	NA	CASSLGLGGAGETQYF	TGCGCCAGCAGCTTGGGTCTAGGAGGGGCGGGGGAGACCCAGTACTTC
TRBV18	TRBJ2-5	NA	NA	CASSPPEETQYF	TGTGCCAGCTCACCACCGGAAGAGACCCAGTACTTC
TRBV5-1	TRBJ1-1	once	TRBD1	CASSFGTGGMNTEAFF	TGCGCCAGCAGCTTCGGGACAGGGGGCATGAACACTGAAGCTTTCTTT
TRBV23-1	TRBJ2-3	NA	NA	CASKADGVHTQYF	TGCGCCAGCAAAGCGGACGGCGTACATACGCAGTATTTT
TRBV4-2	TRBJ1-5	NA	NA	CASSLTSASNQPQHF	TGTGCCAGCAGCCTGACCTCTGCCAGCAATCAGCCCCAGCATTTT
TRBV30	TRBJ2-7	NA	NA	CAWSVKYRSYEQYF	TGTGCCTGGAGTGTGAAATACCGCTCCTACGAGCAGTACTTC
TRBV27	TRBJ1-5	NA	TRBD1	CASSFRQGQPQHF	TGTGCCAGCAGTTTCCGACAGGGCCAGCCCCAGCATTTT
TRBV27	TRBJ2-5	NA	TRBD2	CASSPFSGRATETQYF	TGTGCCAGCAGTCCCTTTAGCGGGAGGGCCACAGAGACCCAGTACTTC
TRBV28	TRBJ2-2	NA	TRBD2	CASRNLAGGTGELFF	TGTGCCAGCAGAAATCTAGCGGGAGGGACCGGGGAGCTGTTTTTT